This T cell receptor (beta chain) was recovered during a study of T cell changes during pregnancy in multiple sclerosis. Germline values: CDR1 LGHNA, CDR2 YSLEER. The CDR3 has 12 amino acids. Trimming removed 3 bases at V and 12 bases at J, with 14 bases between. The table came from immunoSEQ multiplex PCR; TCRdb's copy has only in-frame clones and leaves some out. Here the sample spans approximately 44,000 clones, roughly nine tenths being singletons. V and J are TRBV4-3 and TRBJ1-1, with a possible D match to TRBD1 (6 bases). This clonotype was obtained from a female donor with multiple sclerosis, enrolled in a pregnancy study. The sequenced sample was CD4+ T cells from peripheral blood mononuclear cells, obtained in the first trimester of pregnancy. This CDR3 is CASSQAGQSPFF. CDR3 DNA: TGCGCCAGCAGCCAGGCTGGACAGTCTCCTTTCTTT.